These 25 T cell receptor beta chains came from one sample sequenced in a study of cytomegalovirus exposure and HLA in healthy donors. Amplification used 60 Vbeta primers and 13 Jbeta primers. Data came from immunoSEQ multiplex PCR; TCRdb stores just in-frame clones and leaves some out. In the table there are about 90,000 clones, less than 75% of which are singletons. Input material: PBMCs. These receptors came from a man younger than 45 in good health and CMV-seronegative.

DNA for the CDR3: TGTGCCAGCAGCTTAGCCCCGGGACTAGCGGATCGCACAGATACGCAGTATTTT. This codes for CASSLAPGLADRTDTQYF. The rearrangement joins TRBV7-3 to TRBJ2-3; 11 bases align to TRBD2. After removal of 2 bases from V and 1 base from J, the junction contained 8 bases not matched to a gene. CDR1 is SGHTA, CDR2 FQGTGA, per germline. The CDR3 length is 18 residues.

V and J are TRBV6-5 and TRBJ1-4, with no clear D. Trimming left V 6 bases short and J 4 bases short, with 6 bases between. This CDR3 is 12 amino acids long. Germline values: CDR1 MNHEY, CDR2 SVGAGI. CDR3 amino acids: CASSYRNEKLFF. CDR3 sequence (DNA): TGTGCCAGCAGCTATCGTAATGAAAAACTGTTTTTT.

This rearrangement joins TRBV14 to TRBJ2-1; 13 bases are a match to TRBD2. V dropped 3 bases and J dropped 8; count of bases not matched to a gene: 4. The germline V gene has CDR1 SGHDN and CDR2 FVKESK. The CDR3 loop spans 15 amino acids. CDR3 sequence reads: CASSQGLAGTYEQFF. The CDR3 coding sequence is TGTGCCAGCAGCCAGGGACTAGCGGGAACTTATGAGCAGTTCTTC.

This chain connects TRBV27 to TRBJ2-1; D uncertain. This CDR3 has 15 amino acids. The germline V gene has CDR1 MNHEY and CDR2 SMNVEV (reference sequence). V gave up 1 base and J gave up 4 bases, with 11 bases separating them. The CDR3 spells CASSLWAAPYNEQFF. Written as DNA, the CDR3 is TGTGCCAGCAGTTTATGGGCAGCTCCTTACAATGAGCAGTTCTTC.

This clone appeared a single time. The chain combines TRBV5-1 with TRBJ1-6; TRBD1 might be the D (6 bases). The germline V gene has CDR1 SGHRS and CDR2 YFSETQ. Trimming removed 4 bases from V and 13 bases from J, with 24 bases in between. The CDR3 is made up of 16 amino acids. The CDR3, as DNA: TGCGCCAGCAGCCCTTCCCGACGGGAAACAGGACAGCCCCTCCACTTT. It translates to CASSPSRRETGQPLHF.

This chain connects TRBV5-1 to TRBJ1-2; D uncertain. Germline V gene sequence: CDR1 SGHRS, CDR2 YFSETQ. V lost 4 bases, J lost 0 bases, and 7 bases lay in between. The CDR3 is 13 residues long. Written as DNA, the CDR3 is TGCGCCAGCAGCCTTGACACTAACTATGGCTACACCTTC. Translation gives CASSLDTNYGYTF.

This chain uses TRBV6-5 with TRBJ2-3, with 8 bases lining up with TRBD1. This CDR3 spans 15 amino acids. J gave up 4 bases and V 5 bases, and 8 bases lay outside the gene matches. The germline CDR1 and CDR2 sequences are MNHEY and SVGAGI. The CDR3 loop reads CASSTGQGGSDTQYF. As DNA, the CDR3 is TGTGCCAGCAGTACAGGACAGGGAGGATCAGATACGCAGTATTTT.

The gene calls are TRBV27 and TRBJ2-7; 8 positions match TRBD2. Germline CDR1 is MNHEY and CDR2 is SMNVEV (reference sequence). The CDR3 has 15 amino acids. Germline trimming cut 5 bases from V and 2 bases from J; bases unmatched to any gene: 8. CDR3 DNA sequence: TGTGCCAGCAGTACCCTAAGCGGGAGCCCCTACGAGCAGTACTTC. This codes for CASSTLSGSPYEQYF.

CDR3 bases: TGTGCCAGCAGGAGGGACAGCTCCTACGAGCAGTACTTC. Translation: CASRRDSSYEQYF. V gene TRBV6-1 combines with J gene TRBJ2-7, with 7 positions matching TRBD1. The CDR3 spans 13 residues. CDR1 is MNHNS and CDR2 is SASEGT in the germline V gene. V lost 6 bases and J lost 0; bases outside the gene matches: 2.

The J gene is TRBJ2-1, the V gene TRBV4-1, with 8 bases fitting TRBD1. The CDR3 runs 18 residues. Trimming took 3 bases from V and 7 from J; bases not matched to a gene: 17. The germline V gene has CDR1 MGHRA and CDR2 YSYEKL. The CDR3 region is CASSQAPVGSGGGNEQFF. CDR3 DNA: TGCGCCAGCAGCCAGGCCCCTGTAGGGTCAGGGGGCGGGAATGAGCAGTTCTTC.

V is TRBV9 and J is TRBJ2-7; TRBD2 matches 14 bases. The junction had 11 bases not matched to a gene; V was cut back by 3 bases and J by 3 bases. CDR1 is SGDLS and CDR2 is YYNGEE in the germline V gene. This CDR3 is built from 18 residues. In DNA, the CDR3 is TGTGCCAGCAGCGCGACCGGGACTAGCGGGAGAAAGGACTACGAGCAGTACTTC. Translated: CASSATGTSGRKDYEQYF.

The rearrangement links TRBV2 to TRBJ1-2; D call uncertain. The CDR3 has 13 residues. Trimming removed 3 bases from V and 2 bases from J, with 7 bases in between. CDR1 SNHLY and CDR2 FYNNEI come from the germline V gene. CDR3 sequence: CASSEERNYGYTF. Written as DNA, the CDR3 is TGTGCCAGCAGTGAGGAGAGAAACTATGGCTACACCTTC.

V and J are TRBV10-3 and TRBJ2-5; 11 bases are a match to TRBD2. CDR1 and CDR2 (germline): ENHRY, SYGVKD. Trimming took 3 bases from V and 5 from J; bases not matched to a gene: 5. CDR3 size: 15 residues. The CDR3 DNA reads TGTGCCATCAGTGAAATAGCGGGGGGGCTCGAGACCCAGTACTTC. It codes for CAISEIAGGLETQYF.

This rearrangement joins TRBV13 to TRBJ1-1; D unclear. V lost 1 base and J 0 bases, leaving 9 bases between the germline ends. The CDR3 length is 15 residues. The germline gives CDR1 PRHDT, CDR2 FYEKMQ (reference sequence). CDR3 amino acids: CASSLETGMNTEAFF. The CDR3 coding sequence is TGTGCCAGCAGCTTAGAAACCGGGATGAACACTGAAGCTTTCTTT.

This clone has a handful of counts. The chain links TRBV4-1 to TRBJ1-3; D unclear. Germline loops: CDR1 MGHRA, CDR2 YSYEKL. The CDR3 has 18 amino acids. Trimming removed 3 bases from V and 1 base from J, with 19 bases in between. CDR3 DNA sequence: TGCGCCAGCAGCCAGACGATTCACGGGAGGTCGTCTGGAAACACCATATATTTT. Encoded protein: CASSQTIHGRSSGNTIYF.

The CDR3 DNA reads as TGTGCCAGCGGCTGGGACAGCAGATCCTACAATGAGCAGTTCTTC. It yields the protein CASGWDSRSYNEQFF. J is TRBJ2-1 and V is TRBV7-2; 7 bases match TRBD1. This CDR3 region has 15 residues. V was pared by 8 bases and J by 1 base, with 8 bases of the junction left unmatched. Germline CDR1 reads SGHTA; CDR2 reads FQGNSA.

The chain employs TRBV19 and TRBJ2-2; D ambiguous. The CDR3 loop spans 15 amino acids. CDR1 is LNHDA and CDR2 is SQIVND in the germline V gene (reference sequence). V gave up 9 bases and J gave up 0 bases, with 14 bases separating them. The CDR3 protein is CASRTVQTNTGELFF. In nucleotides, the CDR3 is TGTGCCAGCCGAACGGTACAGACGAACACCGGGGAGCTGTTTTTT.

The chain is built from TRBV19 and TRBJ1-5; D possibly corresponds to TRBD1 (6 bases). This CDR3 contains 11 residues. In germline, CDR1 is LNHDA, CDR2 SQIVND (reference sequence). V was cut by 8 bases and J by 6 bases, with 8 bases left in between. The CDR3 nucleotides are TGTGCCAGTCAGGGGACTCAGCCCCAGCATTTT. As protein: CASQGTQPQHF.

As regards this clone: The junction and the germline gene differ at one end; a read error may be behind it. J is TRBJ1-2 and V is TRBV5-1; TRBD1 matches 9 bases. CDR1 and CDR2 from the germline V gene are SGHRS and YFSETQ. This CDR3 is 16 amino acids long. In DNA form, the CDR3 reads TGCGCCAGCAGCTTGGGGGGAACGGACAGGGGTTATGGCTACCCCTTC. Its translation is CASSLGGTDRGYGYPF.

The chain links TRBV7-6 to TRBJ2-7, with D possibly being TRBD2 (5 bases). V dropped 2 bases and J dropped 5 bases, with 10 bases sitting between them. The CDR3 covers 13 residues. Germline V gene lookup returns CDR1 SGHVS and CDR2 FNYEAQ. For the CDR3, the DNA is TGTGCCAGCAGCTTACGGGCAGCGGACGAGCAGTACTTC. It codes for CASSLRAADEQYF.

The chain couples TRBV28 to TRBJ1-5, with no clear D. Germline loops: CDR1 MDHEN, CDR2 SYDVKM. The CDR3 has 15 amino acids. V was clipped by 5 bases and J by 3 bases, with 14 bases between them. CDR3 bases: TGTGCCAGCAGTGTAAGCGGGCGGTACAATCAGCCCCAGCATTTT. Translating it yields CASSVSGRYNQPQHF.

This clone has more than one count but fewer than ten. The junction departs from germline at one end; a sequencing error may be responsible. V usage is TRBV14 and J usage is TRBJ2-3, with 8 bases matching TRBD1. The CDR3 runs 12 residues. CDR1 is SGHDN and CDR2 is FVKESK in the germline V gene. The CDR3 reads CASSFATDRVSF. As DNA, the CDR3 is TGTGCCAGCAGCTTCGCTACGGACAGGGTCTCTTTT.

The CDR3 DNA is TGTGCCAGCTCACTCCAAACAGGGGTGGAGGGGGAGCAGTACTTC. Protein: CASSLQTGVEGEQYF. The rearrangement joins TRBV18 to TRBJ2-7; a possible D gene is TRBD1 (7 bases). The CDR3 length is 15 residues. Germline lookup yields CDR1 KGHSH and CDR2 LQKENI. Trimming removed 4 bases from V and 7 bases from J, with 20 bases in between.

This clone was recorded only once. The rearrangement uses TRBV5-1 and TRBJ1-4; a possible D gene is TRBD1 (5 bases). CDR3 length: 15 residues. Germline values: CDR1 SGHRS, CDR2 YFSETQ. The V gene lost 6 bases and the J gene lost 8 bases, with 20 bases spanning the gap. The CDR3 DNA follows: TGCGCCAGCAAGGGTGTGACAGCCAGCACGGAAAAACTGTTTTTT. Encoded protein: CASKGVTASTEKLFF.

The CDR3 bases are TGTGCTAGTGGTTTGGGGGGAGGAGGGCAGCCCCAGCATTTT. As protein: CASGLGGGGQPQHF. The genes are TRBV12-5 and TRBJ1-5; no clear D gene. V was clipped by 1 base and J by 7 bases, with 11 bases between them. The length of the CDR3 is 14 residues. Germline loops: CDR1 LGHNT, CDR2 FRNRAP.